This TCR beta chain was documented in a study of CD8 T cells in Susac syndrome. CD8+ and CD4+ T cells were negatively isolated; TEMRA cells were FACS-enriched. Random hexamers were used to reverse transcribe the RNA input (roughly 0.5 to 1 ug). Amplification of TCR beta CDR3 by immunoSEQ multiplex PCR spanned 54 Vbeta and 13 Jbeta. TCRdb re-derived calls from the immunoSEQ multiplex PCR reads in MiXCR, one entry per CDR3 protein. The repertoire holds 95,000 to 150,000 distinct CDR3 sequences, roughly 95% seen once, with 0.11% to 0.15% in the top ten. In its sample, this clonotype was seen a few times. Its specificity is not known. Points from the study as a whole: As the study acknowledged, the number of individuals who were part of its TCR sequencing and HLA analysis was relatively small. The CD4+ T cell repertoire of patients with Susac syndrome showed no detectable clonal expansion.

The TCR originated in a human donor with Susac syndrome. Sequenced input: CD4+ T cells from PBMCs.

This CDR3 is CASSTRQGQQYF. CDR3 nucleotides: TGTGCCAGCAGTACGCGACAGGGACAGCAGTACTTC. V usage is TRBV6-5 and J usage is TRBJ2-7; 7 bases fit TRBD1. The germline gives CDR1 MNHEY, CDR2 SVGAGI. V dropped 5 bases and J dropped 8; count of bases not matched to a gene: 6. This CDR3 has 12 amino acids.